The clone carrying this TCR beta chain has more than one count but fewer than ten. These data originate in a study of cytomegalovirus exposure and HLA in healthy donors. CDR3 length: 14 residues. After removal of 2 bases from V and 4 bases from J, the junction contained 4 bases not matched to a gene. Germline V gene data show CDR1 as MNHEY and CDR2 as SMNVEV (reference sequence). PCR was performed using 60 Vbeta and 13 Jbeta primers. Per the original data handling: Later, an analysis found around 80 million unique TCR beta chains, and approximately 10 million of these were shared. Data came from immunoSEQ multiplex PCR; TCRdb stores just in-frame clones and leaves some out. V and J calls and clone size are copied from that table; D and trimming were computed from the DNA. The sample holds about 140,000 clones, over 75% seen once.

The V call is TRBV27, the J call TRBJ1-2; 7 nucleotides align to TRBD1. The receptor's source is a female donor in good health and CMV-seronegative. The material sequenced was PBMCs. The CDR3 nucleotides are TGTGCCAGCAGTTTAGGGACAGCTAGCTATGGCTACACCTTC. Translated, it gives CASSLGTASYGYTF.